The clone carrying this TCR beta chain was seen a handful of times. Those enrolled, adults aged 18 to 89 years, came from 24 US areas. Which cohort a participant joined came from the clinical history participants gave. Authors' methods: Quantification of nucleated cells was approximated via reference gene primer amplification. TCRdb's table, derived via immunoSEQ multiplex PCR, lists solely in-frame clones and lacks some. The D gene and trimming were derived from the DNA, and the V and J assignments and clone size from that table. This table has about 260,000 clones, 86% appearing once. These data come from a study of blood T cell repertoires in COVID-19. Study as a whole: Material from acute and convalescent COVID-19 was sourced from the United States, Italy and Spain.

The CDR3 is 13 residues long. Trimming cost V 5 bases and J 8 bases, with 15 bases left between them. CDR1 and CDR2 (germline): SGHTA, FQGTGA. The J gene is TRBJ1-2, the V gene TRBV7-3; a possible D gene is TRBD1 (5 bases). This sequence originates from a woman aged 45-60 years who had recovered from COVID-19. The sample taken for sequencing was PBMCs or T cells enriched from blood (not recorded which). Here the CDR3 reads CASSTKGDVGYTF. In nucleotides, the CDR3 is TGTGCCAGCAGCACGAAAGGGGATGTCGGCTACACCTTC.